These 28 T cell receptor beta chains originate from one sample sequenced in a study of T cell responses to AZD1222 COVID-19 vaccine. Clones were sequenced by immunoSEQ multiplex PCR, and TCRdb holds only the in-frame ones, with some missing. This table holds 150,000 to 200,000 clones, almost 90% found once. The specimen comprised peripheral blood, sampled on day 0 of AZD1222 vaccination. Source of these receptors: an adult in good health.

This chain uses TRBV21-1 with TRBJ2-1; TRBD2, as called in the table, went unchecked against the DNA. TRBV21-1 is an annotated pseudogene. The CDR3 runs to 14 residues. CDR3 loop: CASMGTSVYNEQFF. The CDR3 region has the DNA TGTGCCAGCATGGGGACTAGCGTGTACAATGAGCAGTTCTTC.

J is TRBJ2-3 and V is TRBV6-2 or TRBV6-3, with no clear D. The germline V gene encodes CDR1 MNHEY and CDR2 SVGEGT. CDR3 length equals 14 residues. Trimming took off 0 bases at V and 2 bases at J, with 6 bases between the two ends. This chain's CDR3 is CASSYSTFTDTQYF. The CDR3 region has the DNA TGTGCCAGCAGTTACTCGACTTTCACAGATACGCAGTATTTT.

The chain recombines TRBV10-1 with TRBJ2-1; unclear D gene. The CDR3 spans 15 residues. V was trimmed by 6 bases and J by 8 bases, leaving 20 bases between them. The V gene's germline CDR1 is WNHNN and CDR2 SYGVQD (reference sequence). CDR3 DNA sequence: TGCGCCAGCAGCCTCCGCGGTCGTTGGAGCGATGAGCAGTTCTTC. Residues: CASSLRGRWSDEQFF.

The chain uses TRBV6-5 and TRBJ2-5; possible D gene TRBD1, 5 bases. The germline CDR1 and CDR2 sequences are MNHEY and SVGAGI. The length of the CDR3 is 15 residues. Trimming shortened V by 0 bases and J by 5 bases, and 13 bases separated the two germline ends. CDR3 in amino acids: CASSYSQDSGETQYF. The CDR3, as DNA: TGTGCCAGCAGTTACTCACAGGATAGTGGGGAGACCCAGTACTTC.

The chain employs TRBV7-8 and TRBJ1-5, with a weak D call TRBD1 (5 bases). CDR1 and CDR2 (germline): SGHVS, FQNEAQ. Trimming left V 5 bases short and J 2 bases short, with 13 bases between. This CDR3 contains 15 residues. DNA of the CDR3: TGTGCCAGCAGCACGGGGACGGGGGGCAATCAGCCCCAGCATTTT. It encodes CASSTGTGGNQPQHF. Full variable domain (outside the CDR3, taken from reference TRBV7-8 and TRBJ1-5): GAGVSQSPRYKVAKRGQDVALRCDPISGHVSLFWYQQALGQGPEFLTYFQNEAQLDKSGLPSDRFFAERPEGSVSTLKIQRTQQEDSAVYLCASSTGTGGNQPQHFGDGTRLSIL.

The chain uses TRBV19 and TRBJ2-5; D could derive from TRBD1 or TRBD2 (5 bases each). V lost 0 bases and J 2 bases, leaving 10 bases between the germline ends. CDR3 length equals 15 residues. CDR1 LNHDA and CDR2 SQIVND come from the germline V gene (reference sequence). CDR3 loop: CASSIDRDLQETQYF. The CDR3, as DNA: TGTGCCAGTAGTATAGATAGGGACCTACAAGAGACCCAGTACTTC. Full variable domain (remainder filled in from reference TRBV19 and TRBJ2-5): DGGITQSPKYLFRKEGQNVTLSCEQNLNHDAMYWYRQDPGQGLRLIYYSQIVNDFQKGDIAEGYSVSREKKESFPLTVTSAQKNPTAFYLCASSIDRDLQETQYFGPGTRLLVL.

V is TRBV15 and J is TRBJ1-5; no firm D call. CDR3 size: 13 residues. Germline CDR1 is LNHNV and CDR2 is YYDKDF (reference sequence). Trimming stripped 5 bases from V and 3 bases from J, with 8 bases between. Here the CDR3 DNA reads TGTGCCACCAGCGCCCAGCCCAATCAGCCCCAGCATTTT. Residues: CATSAQPNQPQHF.

The rearrangement joins TRBV5-1 to TRBJ1-3; 8 nucleotides match TRBD1. V was clipped by 4 bases and J by 1 base; unmatched bases: 7. Germline CDR1 reads SGHRS; CDR2 reads YFSETQ. This CDR3 spans 16 amino acids. CDR3 loop: CASSQDRAGSGNTIYF. Written as DNA, the CDR3 is TGCGCCAGCAGCCAGGACAGGGCGGGATCTGGAAACACCATATATTTT. The complete variable domain, with remaining parts taken from reference TRBV5-1 and TRBJ1-3, reads KAGVTQTPRYLIKTRGQQVTLSCSPISGHRSVSWYQQTPGQGLQFLFEYFSETQRNKGNFPGRFSGRQFSNSRSEMNVSTLELGDSALYLCASSQDRAGSGNTIYFGEGSWLTVV.

The chain employs TRBV3-1 (or the pseudogene TRBV3-2) and TRBJ2-7; 11 bases fit TRBD1. The CDR3 consists of 15 residues. The junction had 6 bases not matched to a gene; V was cut back by 2 bases and J by 6 bases. In germline, CDR1 is LGHDT, CDR2 YNNKEL (reference sequence). DNA for the CDR3: TGTGCCAGCAGCCAATTAAAAGGGACAGGGGGCGAGCAGTACTTC. Protein product: CASSQLKGTGGEQYF.

The chain is built from TRBV28 and TRBJ2-7; D remains unclear. Between the trimmed V and J ends, which lost 2 bases and 3 bases, there was a span of 5 bases. The CDR3 spans 12 residues. Germline-derived CDR1 and CDR2 are MDHEN and SYDVKM. The CDR3 region is CASSLMGYEQYF. CDR3 bases: TGTGCCAGCAGTTTAATGGGCTACGAGCAGTACTTC.

V is TRBV19 and J is TRBJ2-3, with TRBD1 matching over 7 bases. J lost 0 bases, V lost 3 bases, and 6 bases had no gene match. This CDR3 has 16 residues. CDR1 is LNHDA and CDR2 is SQIVND in the germline V gene (reference sequence). The CDR3 nucleotides read TGTGCCAGTAGTATCGCAGGGGGAACTAGCACAGATACGCAGTATTTT. Amino acids: CASSIAGGTSTDTQYF.

This sequence joins TRBV6-5 and TRBJ1-6, with 7 bases lining up with TRBD1. V lost 5 bases to trimming and J lost 10 bases; unmatched junction nucleotides: 11. The germline CDR1 and CDR2 sequences are MNHEY and SVGAGI. This CDR3 region has 15 residues. The DNA for the CDR3 is TGTGCCAGCAGTACTGACAGGGACGGTAACTCACCCCTCCACTTT. Translation gives CASSTDRDGNSPLHF.

The V and J genes are TRBV9 and TRBJ2-2, with a possible D match to TRBD1 (5 bases). Per the germline V gene, CDR1 is SGDLS and CDR2 is YYNGEE. The CDR3 totals 15 residues. Trimming removed 0 bases from V and 5 bases from J, with 11 bases in between. As DNA, the CDR3 is TGTGCCAGCAGCGTAGTAGGGGAAAGAACCGGGGAGCTGTTTTTT. It encodes CASSVVGERTGELFF.

The V call is TRBV4-1, the J call TRBJ2-5; perhaps TRBD2 as D (5 bases). Trimming pared 4 bases from V and 1 base from J, leaving 7 bases between. The germline V gene has CDR1 MGHRA and CDR2 YSYEKL. This CDR3 comprises 13 residues. CDR3 DNA: TGCGCCAGCAGCCGACTACTCCAAGAGACCCAGTACTTC. This translates into CASSRLLQETQYF.

CDR3 sequence (DNA): TGTGCCAGCAGACCAACGGGAGAGCAGTACTTC. Its protein is CASRPTGEQYF. The chain has TRBV2 and TRBJ2-7, with a weak D call TRBD2 (5 bases). The CDR3 contains 11 residues. From germline, CDR1 is SNHLY and CDR2 FYNNEI. V lost 6 bases and J 7 bases, leaving 10 bases between the germline ends.

The genes are TRBV10-3 and TRBJ2-5; D is unclear. Germline V gene data show CDR1 as ENHRY and CDR2 as SYGVKD. The CDR3 is 14 amino acids. V lost 6 bases and J lost 0, with 11 bases in between. The CDR3 DNA sequence: TGTGCCATCAGGAGGACGTCGTACCAAGAGACCCAGTACTTC. It codes for CAIRRTSYQETQYF.

The CDR3 is CASSVDRGPYYEQYF. The CDR3 region has the DNA TGTGCCAGCAGCGTTGACAGGGGGCCCTACTACGAGCAGTACTTC. The J gene is TRBJ2-7, the V gene TRBV2; 10 nucleotides match TRBD1. Germline V gene lookup returns CDR1 SNHLY and CDR2 FYNNEI. The CDR3 is 15 amino acids. V trimming: 6 bases; J trimming: 3 bases; junction bases outside the gene matches: 8. Based on the CDR3 plus reference TRBV2 and TRBJ2-7, the full variable domain is EPEVTQTPSHQVTQMGQEVILRCVPISNHLYFYWYRQILGQKVEFLVSFYNNEISEKSEIFDDQFSVERPDGSNFTLKIRSTKLEDSAMYFCASSVDRGPYYEQYFGPGTRLTVT.

The CDR3 DNA reads TGTGCCAGCAGCTTCAAACCAGGGGCGGGTCAGCCCCAGCATTTT. Residues: CASSFKPGAGQPQHF. The V gene is TRBV7-2, the J gene TRBJ1-5; TRBD1 is a possible D gene (6 bases). The length of the CDR3 is 15 residues. V was pared by 3 bases and J by 6 bases, with 15 bases between. Germline V gene data show CDR1 as SGHTA and CDR2 as FQGNSA.

This clone has a single count. CDR3 residues: CASSLPGGYGTEAFF. DNA for the CDR3: TGCGCCAGCAGCTTGCCAGGGGGGTACGGCACTGAAGCTTTCTTT. This chain links TRBV5-1 with TRBJ1-1; 7 nucleotides agree with TRBD1. The junction had 7 bases not matched to a gene; V was cut back by 1 base and J by 4 bases. The germline gives CDR1 SGHRS, CDR2 YFSETQ. The CDR3 is 15 residues long.

This chain uses TRBV4-3 with TRBJ2-7, with TRBD1 identical over 10 bases. V was pared by 5 bases and J by 6 bases, with 10 bases of the junction left unmatched. The CDR3 totals 15 residues. CDR1 is LGHNA and CDR2 is YSLEER in the germline V gene. CDR3 sequence reads: CASSEGQGFGVEQYF. The CDR3 nucleotides read TGCGCCAGCAGCGAGGGACAGGGGTTCGGTGTCGAGCAGTACTTC.

Details on this clone: One junction end disagrees with the germline gene, perhaps due to a read error. V and J are TRBV18 and TRBJ1-3, with D possibly being TRBD1 (6 bases). The CDR3 loop spans 18 amino acids. From germline, CDR1 is KGHSH and CDR2 LQKENI. CDR3: CASSPPQGKLVSGNTIYF. In DNA, the CDR3 is TGTGCCAGCTCTCCACCGCAGGGGAAGCTAGTCTCTGGAAACACCATATATTTT.

This chain uses TRBV6-5 with TRBJ1-3; D ambiguous. V dropped 3 bases and J dropped 7 bases, with 13 bases sitting between them. Looked up from germline, CDR1 is MNHEY and CDR2 is SVGAGI. The CDR3 contains 14 residues. The CDR3 loop reads CASSYGSGENTIYF. DNA for the CDR3: TGTGCCAGCAGTTATGGGTCCGGGGAGAACACCATATATTTT.

The V call is TRBV11-2, the J call TRBJ2-3; D is possibly TRBD1 (5 bases). The CDR3 is 13 residues long. The germline gives CDR1 SGHAT, CDR2 FQNNGV. V dropped 3 bases and J dropped 2 bases, with 6 bases sitting between them. The CDR3 loop reads CASSFGATDTQYF. CDR3 nucleotide sequence: TGTGCCAGCAGCTTTGGGGCCACAGATACGCAGTATTTT.

The chain recombines TRBV24-1 with TRBJ1-2; weak D call: TRBD1 (5 bases). The CDR3 is 14 amino acids. Germline lookup yields CDR1 KGHDR and CDR2 SFDVKD. Trimming removed 1 base from V and 6 bases from J, with 11 bases in between. The CDR3: CATSDFQQEDGYTF. The DNA of the CDR3 is TGTGCCACCAGTGATTTCCAACAGGAGGATGGCTACACCTTC.

The V and J genes are TRBV7-2 and TRBJ2-7; D not resolved. The CDR3 is made up of 17 amino acids. Germline V lookup: CDR1 SGHTA, CDR2 FQGNSA. Trimming pared 4 bases from V and 1 base from J, leaving 20 bases between. The CDR3 is CASSSRTQRTSSYEQYF. The CDR3 coding sequence is TGTGCCAGCAGCTCGCGCACTCAGCGAACCTCTTCCTACGAGCAGTACTTC.

J is TRBJ1-1 and V is TRBV4-3; D unclear. The CDR3 totals 16 residues. Trimming took off 0 bases at V and 0 bases at J, with 11 bases between the two ends. From germline, CDR1 is LGHNA and CDR2 YSLEER. DNA of the CDR3: TGCGCCAGCAGCCAAGAGGGAGGACGCTTGAACACTGAAGCTTTCTTT. Protein product: CASSQEGGRLNTEAFF.

This chain connects TRBV5-6 to TRBJ1-2, with D possibly matching TRBD1 (6 bases). V was clipped by 0 bases and J by 3 bases, with 15 bases between them. CDR1 is SGHDT, CDR2 YYEEEE, per germline. The CDR3 is 16 amino acids. The CDR3 spells CASSLDREVRYYGYTF. In DNA form, the CDR3 reads TGTGCCAGCAGCTTGGACAGGGAGGTTAGGTACTATGGCTACACCTTC.

Comments on this clone: One junction end disagrees with the germline gene, perhaps due to a read error. The chain combines TRBV7-7 with TRBJ2-1; TRBD2 matches 7 bases. The CDR3 is 13 residues long. From germline, CDR1 is SSHAT and CDR2 FNYEAQ (reference sequence). DNA for the CDR3: TGTGCTAGCAGCTTAAGCGGGGACAATGAGCAGTTCTTC. Residues: CASSLSGDNEQFF.